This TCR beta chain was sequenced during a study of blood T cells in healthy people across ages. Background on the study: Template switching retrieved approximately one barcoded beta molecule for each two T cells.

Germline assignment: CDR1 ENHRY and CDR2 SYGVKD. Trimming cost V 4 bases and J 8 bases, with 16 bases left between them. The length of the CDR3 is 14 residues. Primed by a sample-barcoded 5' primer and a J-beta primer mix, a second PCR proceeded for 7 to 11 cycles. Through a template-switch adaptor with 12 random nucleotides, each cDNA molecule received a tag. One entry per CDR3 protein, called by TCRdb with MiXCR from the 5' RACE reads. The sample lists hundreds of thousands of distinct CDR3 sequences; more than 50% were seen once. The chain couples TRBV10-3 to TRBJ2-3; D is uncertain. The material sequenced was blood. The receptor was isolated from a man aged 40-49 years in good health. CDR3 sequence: CAISVEKWSSTQYF. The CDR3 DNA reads TGTGCCATCAGTGTGGAGAAGTGGAGTAGTACGCAGTATTTT.